Below, 5 T cell receptor beta chains from the same sample are listed, as sequenced in a study of T cell repertoires in cytomegalovirus infection. TCRdb itself ran the reads through MiXCR, one entry per CDR3 protein. In the table there are more than 350,000 distinct CDR3 sequences, around 32% of which are singletons. Sequences were obtained from PBMCs. These receptors were obtained from a human donor in good health (CMV status not recorded). Some clones in this sample may be carry-over from other donors' samples.

This clonotype was seen repeatedly, ten times or more. The chain uses TRBV7-2 and TRBJ1-6; D possibly corresponds to TRBD1 (6 bases). The V gene's germline CDR1 is SGHTA and CDR2 FQGNSA. The CDR3 is 16 residues long. V was trimmed by 4 bases and J by 6 bases, leaving 16 bases between them. For the CDR3, the DNA is TGTGCCAGCAGCTCAAAACAGGGATCGGGTAATTCACCCCTCCACTTT. It codes for CASSSKQGSGNSPLHF.

This clonotype was found a few times. In DNA form, the CDR3 reads TGCAGTGCCCTACCACAGAGAGCAATCTACGAGCAGTACTTC. Translated: CSALPQRAIYEQYF. The genes are TRBV20-1 and TRBJ2-7; D is undetermined. The germline V gene encodes CDR1 DFQATT and CDR2 SNEGSKA (reference sequence). The CDR3 consists of 14 residues. The V end lost 6 bases, the J end lost 3 bases, and 18 bases lay between the germline ends.

The chain couples TRBV6-5 to TRBJ2-3; 9 nucleotides agree with TRBD2. The CDR3 runs to 14 residues. The junction had 5 bases not matched to a gene; V was cut back by 5 bases and J by 5 bases. Germline V gene sequence: CDR1 MNHEY, CDR2 SVGAGI. The CDR3 sequence: CASSRGGGLDTQYF. CDR3 nucleotide sequence: TGTGCCAGCAGTCGCGGGGGGGGATTAGATACGCAGTATTTT.

The V and J genes are TRBV12-3 or TRBV12-4 and TRBJ2-3, with 8 nucleotides matching TRBD2. V lost 5 bases to trimming and J lost 5 bases; unmatched junction nucleotides: 9. There are 15 residues in the CDR3. Here the CDR3 DNA reads TGTGCCAGCAGTACGGGACTAGGAGCGATAGATACGCAGTATTTT. This translates into CASSTGLGAIDTQYF.

Comment on this clonotype: Relative to the germline gene, one junction end is altered; a read error may explain this. The V gene is TRBV6-1, the J gene TRBJ2-7; 12 bases map to TRBD2. Germline values: CDR1 MNHNS, CDR2 SASEGT. CDR3 length: 16 residues. CDR3 in amino acids: CASREGTSGLIYEQYF. The CDR3 bases are TGTGCCAGCAGGGAAGGGACTAGCGGGTTGATCTACGAGCAGTACTTC.